The 23 T cell receptor beta chains presented below share a single source sample, sequenced in a study of graft-versus-host responses after intestinal transplantation. Sequenced by immunoSEQ multiplex PCR; TCRdb stores in-frame clones only, minus some. The data hold tens of thousands of clones, with around four fifths observed a single time. Sequences were derived from PBMCs, sampled about 1,000 days after transplant. The receptors originated from a human patient who received an intestinal transplant, so some T cells may come from the graft donor.

V gene TRBV19 combines with J gene TRBJ1-5; D is perhaps TRBD1 (6 bases). Germline assignment: CDR1 LNHDA and CDR2 SQIVND (reference sequence). V shed 5 bases and J shed 6 bases, with 14 bases lying between them. CDR3 size: 14 residues. In DNA form, the CDR3 reads TGTGCCAGTAGTCTCCGGGACATTGGTCAGCCCCAGCATTTT. Protein sequence: CASSLRDIGQPQHF.

The rearrangement uses TRBV4-3 and TRBJ1-2; D not certain. The CDR3 consists of 13 residues. Germline CDR1 and CDR2: LGHNA and YSLEER. V shed 0 bases and J shed 6 bases, with 8 bases lying between them. As DNA, the CDR3 is TGCGCCAGCAGCCAAGACTCCATGGATGGCTACACCTTC. Amino acid sequence: CASSQDSMDGYTF.

This clone is a singleton in its sample. The chain employs TRBV5-5 and TRBJ1-3; no clear D. The CDR3 totals 13 residues. Germline lookup yields CDR1 SGHKS and CDR2 YYEKEE (reference sequence). V gave up 4 bases and J gave up 4 bases, with 9 bases separating them. The DNA of the CDR3 is TGTGCCAGCAGCCACCGAACAGGAAACACCATATATTTT. This gives the protein CASSHRTGNTIYF.

This rearrangement joins TRBV6-5 to TRBJ2-2; unclear D gene. The CDR3 length is 16 residues. V was cut by 0 bases and J by 2 bases, with 10 bases left in between. Looked up from germline, CDR1 is MNHEY and CDR2 is SVGAGI. CDR3: CASSYSLGINTGELFF. The CDR3 DNA follows: TGTGCCAGCAGTTACTCGTTAGGGATAAACACCGGGGAGCTGTTTTTT.

In its sample, this clone was seen once. J is TRBJ1-5 and V is TRBV5-6, with D uncertain. There are 16 residues in the CDR3. Trimming took 0 bases from V and 2 from J, leaving 12 bases between them. CDR1 is SGHDT and CDR2 is YYEEEE in the germline V gene. CDR3 bases: TGTGCCAGCAGCTTGGGAGGGCTTGGGCGCAATCAGCCCCAGCATTTT. This codes for CASSLGGLGRNQPQHF.

The chain uses TRBV18 and TRBJ2-7, with 7 bases that match TRBD2. The CDR3 length is 15 residues. The J segment lost 0 bases and the V segment lost 5 bases, leaving 7 bases of the junction unmatched. CDR1 is KGHSH and CDR2 is LQKENI in the germline V gene. The CDR3 DNA reads as TGTGCCAGCTCAGCTAGCGGTTACGACTCCTACGAGCAGTACTTC. Its protein is CASSASGYDSYEQYF.

The rearrangement joins TRBV18 to TRBJ1-1, with D possibly being TRBD1 (5 bases). V was pared by 2 bases and J by 4 bases, with 8 bases between. Germline V CDR1 and CDR2: KGHSH, LQKENI. The CDR3 consists of 13 residues. The CDR3: CASSPKGSTEAFF. DNA of the CDR3: TGTGCCAGCTCACCAAAGGGGTCCACTGAAGCTTTCTTT.

The rearrangement uses TRBV29-1 and TRBJ2-2, with a weak D call TRBD2 (5 bases). Germline V gives CDR1 SQVTM, CDR2 ANQGSEA. The CDR3 extends over 15 amino acids. V lost 5 bases and J 3 bases, leaving 16 bases between the germline ends. CDR3 protein: CSVRFSGGDTGELFF. The CDR3 DNA is TGCAGCGTTAGGTTTTCTGGAGGCGACACCGGGGAGCTGTTTTTT.

The genes are TRBV5-1 and TRBJ1-3, with a tentative D call TRBD1 (5 bases). The CDR3 is 15 amino acids. CDR1 SGHRS and CDR2 YFSETQ come from the germline V gene. V was shortened by 5 bases and J by 4 bases, with 16 bases between the two germline ends. The CDR3 sequence: CASRRDSARGNTIYF. The CDR3 DNA sequence: TGCGCCAGCAGGAGGGACTCTGCGAGGGGAAACACCATATATTTT.

The genes are TRBV7-8 and TRBJ2-3; D might be TRBD2 (6 bases). This CDR3 is 14 amino acids long. Trimming shortened V by 5 bases and J by 6 bases, and 15 bases separated the two germline ends. Germline V gene data show CDR1 as SGHVS and CDR2 as FQNEAQ. The CDR3 sequence: CASSPRDSRDTQYF. DNA of the CDR3: TGTGCCAGCAGCCCCCGGGACTCCAGGGATACGCAGTATTTT.

The chain combines TRBV19 with TRBJ2-2; D perhaps matches TRBD1 (5 bases). CDR3 length equals 12 residues. The germline CDR1 and CDR2 sequences are LNHDA and SQIVND (reference sequence). V was trimmed by 5 bases and J by 4 bases, leaving 5 bases between them. The CDR3 DNA follows: TGTGCCAGTAGTGACAGCACCGGGGAGCTGTTTTTT. Translating it yields CASSDSTGELFF.

This chain uses TRBV15 with TRBJ1-6, with no clear D. V was clipped by 3 bases and J by 5 bases, with 17 bases between them. Germline V CDR1 and CDR2: LNHNV, YYDKDF (reference sequence). The CDR3 totals 17 residues. The CDR3 DNA is TGTGCCACCAGCAGCCTCGACGGACCCCCCGATAATTCACCCCTCCACTTT. Translating gives CATSSLDGPPDNSPLHF.

The sample holds a few counts of this clone. This sequence joins TRBV6-1 and TRBJ2-7, with 8 bases fitting TRBD2. In germline, CDR1 is MNHNS, CDR2 SASEGT. V lost 1 base to trimming and J lost 3 bases; unmatched junction nucleotides: 5. This CDR3 has 15 amino acids. CDR3 sequence reads: CASSEVGGTSYEQYF. The CDR3 coding sequence is TGTGCCAGCAGTGAAGTGGGGGGGACTAGCTACGAGCAGTACTTC.

The CDR3 is CASSASGGDYEQYF. Here the CDR3 DNA reads TGTGCCAGCAGCGCCTCCGGGGGAGACTACGAGCAGTACTTC. The rearrangement joins TRBV5-4 to TRBJ2-7; D might be TRBD2 (6 bases). CDR3 length: 14 residues. Per germline, CDR1 SGHNT and CDR2 YYREEE (reference sequence). Between the trimmed V and J ends, which lost 4 bases and 3 bases, there was a span of 14 bases.

This chain links TRBV19 with TRBJ2-1; 8 bases agree with TRBD1. With V trimmed by 6 bases and J by 8 bases, 9 bases remained unmatched. The CDR3 extends over 14 amino acids. Germline CDR1 LNHDA, CDR2 SQIVND (reference sequence). The CDR3 protein is CASSRQGNIDEQFF. CDR3 DNA sequence: TGTGCCAGTAGCCGACAGGGGAATATCGATGAGCAGTTCTTC.

CDR3 protein: CASSRLAGGTEELFF. Written as DNA, the CDR3 is TGTGCCAGCAGTCGACTAGCGGGGGGGACGGAGGAGCTGTTTTTT. The rearrangement links TRBV9 to TRBJ2-2; 14 nucleotides line up with TRBD2. The CDR3 runs 15 residues. Germline CDR1 reads SGDLS; CDR2 reads YYNGEE. J lost 10 bases, V lost 5 bases, and 7 bases had no gene match.

The chain combines TRBV9 with TRBJ2-5; a weak D match, TRBD1 (6 bases). The germline V and J ends were trimmed by 2 bases and 1 base, with 12 bases remaining between them. The CDR3 totals 15 residues. Germline V gene sequence: CDR1 SGDLS, CDR2 YYNGEE. The CDR3 DNA is TGTGCCAGCAGCGTTGGACAGAGCCTCCAAGAGACCCAGTACTTC. It translates to CASSVGQSLQETQYF.

V gene TRBV6-1 combines with J gene TRBJ2-7; D not certain. The CDR3 covers 15 residues. CDR1 MNHNS and CDR2 SASEGT come from the germline V gene. V was trimmed by 2 bases and J by 0 bases, leaving 11 bases between them. CDR3: CASSEKETSSYEQYF. The CDR3 DNA sequence: TGTGCCAGCAGTGAAAAGGAGACATCCTCCTACGAGCAGTACTTC.

This chain joins TRBV7-8 and TRBJ2-7; the D gene is possibly TRBD1 (5 bases). CDR1 is SGHVS and CDR2 is FQNEAQ in the germline V gene. Trimming removed 5 bases at V and 3 bases at J, with 8 bases between. The CDR3 runs 12 residues. The CDR3 DNA reads as TGTGCCAGCAGCGATCAGGGCTACGAGCAGTACTTC. Protein: CASSDQGYEQYF. The full variable domain, its missing parts supplied by reference TRBV7-8 and TRBJ2-7, is GAGVSQSPRYKVAKRGQDVALRCDPISGHVSLFWYQQALGQGPEFLTYFQNEAQLDKSGLPSDRFFAERPEGSVSTLKIQRTQQEDSAVYLCASSDQGYEQYFGPGTRLTVT.

This rearrangement joins TRBV5-5 to TRBJ2-7; unclear D gene. Trimming removed 2 bases from V and 2 bases from J, with 8 bases in between. CDR1 is SGHKS, CDR2 YYEKEE, per germline (reference sequence). The CDR3 extends over 13 amino acids. DNA of the CDR3: TGTGCCAGCAGCTTTGGCCCTACCTACGAGCAGTACTTC. Its translation: CASSFGPTYEQYF.

The table lists this clone with a count of one. The genes are TRBV19 and TRBJ1-5, with D possibly TRBD1 on 6 matching bases. CDR3 length: 15 residues. Germline V CDR1 and CDR2: LNHDA, SQIVND (reference sequence). Trimming took off 4 bases at V and 2 bases at J, with 12 bases between the two ends. The CDR3 loop is CASSRTVYGNQPQHF. In DNA form, the CDR3 reads TGTGCCAGTAGTAGGACAGTTTATGGCAATCAGCCCCAGCATTTT.

This clone is categorized as medium-sized (0.01 to 0.1%). The CDR3 DNA reads TGTGCCAGTAGTATGGGAGAGGCAGCACAAGAGACCCAGTACTTC. This codes for CASSMGEAAQETQYF. This chain connects TRBV19 to TRBJ2-5; a possible D gene is TRBD2 (5 bases). The CDR3 spans 15 residues. Looked up from germline, CDR1 is LNHDA and CDR2 is SQIVND (reference sequence). V dropped 3 bases and J dropped 2 bases, with 13 bases sitting between them. Using reference TRBV19 and TRBJ2-5 for the parts outside the CDR3, the full variable domain is DGGITQSPKYLFRKEGQNVTLSCEQNLNHDAMYWYRQDPGQGLRLIYYSQIVNDFQKGDIAEGYSVSREKKESFPLTVTSAQKNPTAFYLCASSMGEAAQETQYFGPGTRLLVL.

The chain has TRBV6-1 and TRBJ1-5; a weak D match, TRBD1 (5 bases). The germline gives CDR1 MNHNS, CDR2 SASEGT. The CDR3 loop spans 13 amino acids. V was pared by 4 bases and J by 2 bases, with 6 bases between. CDR3 in amino acids: CASSVGGNQPQHF. CDR3 nucleotides: TGTGCCAGCAGTGTGGGGGGCAATCAGCCCCAGCATTTT.